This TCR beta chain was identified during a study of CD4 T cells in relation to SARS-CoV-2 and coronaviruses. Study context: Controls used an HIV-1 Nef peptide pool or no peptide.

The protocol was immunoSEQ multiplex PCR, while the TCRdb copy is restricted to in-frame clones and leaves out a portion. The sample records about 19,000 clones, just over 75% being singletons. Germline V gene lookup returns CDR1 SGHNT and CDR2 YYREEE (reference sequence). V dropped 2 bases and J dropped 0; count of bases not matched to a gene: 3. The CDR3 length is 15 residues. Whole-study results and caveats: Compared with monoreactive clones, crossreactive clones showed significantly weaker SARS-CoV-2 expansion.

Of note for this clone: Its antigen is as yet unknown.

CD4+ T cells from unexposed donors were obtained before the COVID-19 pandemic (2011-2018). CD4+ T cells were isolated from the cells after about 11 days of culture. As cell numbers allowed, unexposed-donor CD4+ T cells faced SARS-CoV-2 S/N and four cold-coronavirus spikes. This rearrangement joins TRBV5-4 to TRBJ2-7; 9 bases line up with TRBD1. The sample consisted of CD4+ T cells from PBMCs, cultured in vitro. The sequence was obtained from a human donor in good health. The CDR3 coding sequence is TGTGCCAGCAGCTTCGGACAGGGGATCTCCTACGAGCAGTACTTC. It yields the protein CASSFGQGISYEQYF.